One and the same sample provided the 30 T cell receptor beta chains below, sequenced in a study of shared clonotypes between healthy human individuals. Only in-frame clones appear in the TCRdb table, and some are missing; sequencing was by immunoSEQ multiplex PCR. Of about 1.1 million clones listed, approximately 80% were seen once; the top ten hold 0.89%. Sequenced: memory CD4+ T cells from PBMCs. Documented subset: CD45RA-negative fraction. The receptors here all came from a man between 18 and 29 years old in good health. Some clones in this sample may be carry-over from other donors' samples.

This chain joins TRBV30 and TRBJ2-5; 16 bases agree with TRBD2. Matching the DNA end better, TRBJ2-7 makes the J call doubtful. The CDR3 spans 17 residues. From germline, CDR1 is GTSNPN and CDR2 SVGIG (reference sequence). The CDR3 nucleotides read TGTGCCTGGGGCGGCAGGGGACTAGCGGGAGGGAACTACGAGCAGTACTTC. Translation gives CAWGGRGLAGGNYEQYF.

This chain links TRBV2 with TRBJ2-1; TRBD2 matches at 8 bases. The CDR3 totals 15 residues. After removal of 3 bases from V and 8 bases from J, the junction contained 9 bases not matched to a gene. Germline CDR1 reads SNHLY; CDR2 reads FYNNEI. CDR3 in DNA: TGTGCCAGCAGTGACGGGCTAGCGGGTTTTTATGAGCAGTTCTTC. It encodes CASSDGLAGFYEQFF.

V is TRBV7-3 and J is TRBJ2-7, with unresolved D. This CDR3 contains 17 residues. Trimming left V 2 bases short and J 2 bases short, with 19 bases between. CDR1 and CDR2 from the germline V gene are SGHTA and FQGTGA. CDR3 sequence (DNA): TGTGCCAGCAGCTTAGAGGTCGGTCTTCATGTCCCCTACGAGCAGTACTTC. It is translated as CASSLEVGLHVPYEQYF.

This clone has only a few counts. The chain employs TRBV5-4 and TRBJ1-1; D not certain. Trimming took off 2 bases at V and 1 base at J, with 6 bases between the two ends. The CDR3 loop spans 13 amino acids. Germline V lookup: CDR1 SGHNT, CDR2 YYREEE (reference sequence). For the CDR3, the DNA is TGTGCCAGCAGCTTTTGGAGGAACACTGAAGCTTTCTTT. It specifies CASSFWRNTEAFF.

The CDR3 here is CASTPVGDGKLFF. The DNA for the CDR3 is TGTGCCAGCACCCCAGTGGGGGACGGAAAACTGTTTTTT. The chain combines TRBV28 with TRBJ1-4; D perhaps matches TRBD1 (5 bases). The CDR3 covers 13 residues. CDR1 is MDHEN and CDR2 is SYDVKM in the germline V gene. V lost 7 bases and J lost 10, with 16 bases in between.

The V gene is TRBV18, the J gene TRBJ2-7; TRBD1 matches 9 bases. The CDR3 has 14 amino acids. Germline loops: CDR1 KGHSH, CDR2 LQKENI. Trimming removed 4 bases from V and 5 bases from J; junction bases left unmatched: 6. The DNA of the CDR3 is TGTGCCAGCTCACGAACGGGACAGGGCGACGAGCAGTACTTC. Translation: CASSRTGQGDEQYF.

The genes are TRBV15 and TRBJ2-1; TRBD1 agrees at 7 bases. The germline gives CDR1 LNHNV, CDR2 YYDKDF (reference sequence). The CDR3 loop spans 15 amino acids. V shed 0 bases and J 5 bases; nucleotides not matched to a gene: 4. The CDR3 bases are TGTGCCACCAGCAGAGACCCGACAGGGAACAATGAGCAGTTCTTC. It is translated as CATSRDPTGNNEQFF.

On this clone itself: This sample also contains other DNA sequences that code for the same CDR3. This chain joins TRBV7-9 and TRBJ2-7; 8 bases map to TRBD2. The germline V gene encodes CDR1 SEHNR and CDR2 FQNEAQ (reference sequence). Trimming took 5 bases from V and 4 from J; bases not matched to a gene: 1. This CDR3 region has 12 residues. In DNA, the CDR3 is TGTGCCAGCAGCGCGGGGGGTTACGAGCAGTACTTC. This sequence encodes CASSAGGYEQYF.

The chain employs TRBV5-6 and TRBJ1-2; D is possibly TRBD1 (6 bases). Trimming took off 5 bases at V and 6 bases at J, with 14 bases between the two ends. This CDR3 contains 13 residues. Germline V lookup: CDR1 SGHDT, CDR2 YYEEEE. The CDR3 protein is CASSLQGVNGYTF. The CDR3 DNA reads TGTGCCAGCAGTTTACAGGGAGTCAATGGCTACACCTTC.

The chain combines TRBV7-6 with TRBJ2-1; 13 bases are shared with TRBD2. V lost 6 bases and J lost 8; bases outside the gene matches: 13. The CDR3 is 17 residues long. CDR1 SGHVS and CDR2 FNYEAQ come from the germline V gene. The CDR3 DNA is TGTGCCAGCAGGAACGACACGACTAGCGGGGGGTGGGATGAGCAGTTCTTC. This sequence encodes CASRNDTTSGGWDEQFF.

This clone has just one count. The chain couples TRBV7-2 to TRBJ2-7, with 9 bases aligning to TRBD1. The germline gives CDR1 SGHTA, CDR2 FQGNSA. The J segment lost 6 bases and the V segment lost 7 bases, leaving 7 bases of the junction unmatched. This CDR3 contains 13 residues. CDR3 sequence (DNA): TGTGCCAGCACGCTAAACAGGGGGCGCGAGCAGTACTTC. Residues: CASTLNRGREQYF.

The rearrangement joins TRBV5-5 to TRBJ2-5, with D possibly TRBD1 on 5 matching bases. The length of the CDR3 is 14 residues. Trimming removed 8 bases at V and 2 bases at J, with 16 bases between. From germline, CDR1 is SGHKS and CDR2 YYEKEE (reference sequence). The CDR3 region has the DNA TGTGCCAGTGCAGGGTGGGTGGAACAAGAGACCCAGTACTTC. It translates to CASAGWVEQETQYF.

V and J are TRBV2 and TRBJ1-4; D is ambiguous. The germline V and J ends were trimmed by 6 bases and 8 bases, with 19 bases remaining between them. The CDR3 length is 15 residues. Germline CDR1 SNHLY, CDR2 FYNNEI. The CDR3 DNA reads TGTGCCAGCAGAGCGTCGGGAGGTGGGAACGAAAAACTGTTTTTT. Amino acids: CASRASGGGNEKLFF.

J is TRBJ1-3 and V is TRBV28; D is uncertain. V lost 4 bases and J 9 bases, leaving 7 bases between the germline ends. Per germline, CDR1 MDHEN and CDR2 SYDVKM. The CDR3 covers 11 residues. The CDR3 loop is CASSSLGTIYF. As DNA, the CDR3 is TGTGCCAGCAGTTCCCTGGGCACCATATATTTT.

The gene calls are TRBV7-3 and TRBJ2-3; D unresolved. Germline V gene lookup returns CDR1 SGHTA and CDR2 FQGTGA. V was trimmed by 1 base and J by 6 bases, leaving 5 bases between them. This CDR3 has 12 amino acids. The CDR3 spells CASSLSRDTQYF. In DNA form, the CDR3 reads TGTGCCAGCAGCTTAAGCCGGGATACGCAGTATTTT.

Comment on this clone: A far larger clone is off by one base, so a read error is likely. CDR3 DNA: TGCAGCGGTGGTAGGGCAGACGGAGACACCATATATTTT. It encodes CSGGRADGDTIYF. V gene TRBV29-1 combines with J gene TRBJ1-3; the D is unclear. Germline CDR1 and CDR2: SQVTM and ANQGSEA. CDR3 length: 13 amino acids. The V end was cut by 7 bases, the J end by 8 bases, with 18 bases between.

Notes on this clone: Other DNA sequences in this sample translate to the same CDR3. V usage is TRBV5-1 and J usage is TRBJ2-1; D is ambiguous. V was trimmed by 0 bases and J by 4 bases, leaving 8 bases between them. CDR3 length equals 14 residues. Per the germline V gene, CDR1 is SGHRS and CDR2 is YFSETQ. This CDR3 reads CASSLVAEYNEQFF. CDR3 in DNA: TGCGCCAGCAGCTTGGTGGCGGAGTACAATGAGCAGTTCTTC.

This CDR3 reads CASSVEHDTEAFF. The CDR3 DNA is TGTGCCAGCAGCGTAGAACACGACACTGAAGCTTTCTTT. The chain is built from TRBV9 and TRBJ1-1; D remains unclear. This CDR3 contains 13 residues. Looked up from germline, CDR1 is SGDLS and CDR2 is YYNGEE. Deletions cut 0 bases from V and 3 bases from J, with 6 bases between.

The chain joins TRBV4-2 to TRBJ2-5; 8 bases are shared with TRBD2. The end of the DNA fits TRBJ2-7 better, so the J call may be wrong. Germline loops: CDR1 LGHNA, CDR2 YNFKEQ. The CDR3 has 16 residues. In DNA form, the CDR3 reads TGTGCCAGCAGCCAAGATCGAAGCGGGAGTAGGTACGAGCAGTACTTC. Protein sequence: CASSQDRSGSRYEQYF.

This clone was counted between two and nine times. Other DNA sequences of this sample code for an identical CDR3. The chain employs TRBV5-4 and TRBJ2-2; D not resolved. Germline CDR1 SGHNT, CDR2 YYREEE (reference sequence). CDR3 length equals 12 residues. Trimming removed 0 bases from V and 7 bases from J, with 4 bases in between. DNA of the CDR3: TGTGCCAGCAGCTTGGATGGCGGGGAGCTGTTTTTT. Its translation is CASSLDGGELFF.

The CDR3 DNA sequence: TGTGCCAGCAGCCGTCTTGGTAGCGGGAGGTGGAATGAGCAGTTCTTC. Translation gives CASSRLGSGRWNEQFF. This rearrangement joins TRBV7-8 to TRBJ2-1; 10 positions match TRBD2. The V gene end was trimmed by 5 bases and the J gene end by 7 bases; junction bases not matched to a gene: 11. Germline V gene data show CDR1 as SGHVS and CDR2 as FQNEAQ. CDR3 length: 16 residues.

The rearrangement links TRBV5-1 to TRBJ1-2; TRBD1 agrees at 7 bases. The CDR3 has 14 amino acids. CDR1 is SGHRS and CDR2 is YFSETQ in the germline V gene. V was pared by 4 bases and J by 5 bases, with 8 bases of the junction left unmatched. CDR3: CASSRSGTEYGYTF. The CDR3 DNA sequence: TGCGCCAGCAGCCGGAGCGGGACAGAGTATGGCTACACCTTC.

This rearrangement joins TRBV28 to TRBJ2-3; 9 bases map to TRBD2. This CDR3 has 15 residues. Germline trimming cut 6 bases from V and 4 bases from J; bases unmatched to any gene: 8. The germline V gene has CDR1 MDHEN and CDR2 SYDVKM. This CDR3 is CASRGGRALPDTQYF. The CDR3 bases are TGTGCCAGCAGAGGCGGGAGGGCCCTCCCAGATACGCAGTATTTT.

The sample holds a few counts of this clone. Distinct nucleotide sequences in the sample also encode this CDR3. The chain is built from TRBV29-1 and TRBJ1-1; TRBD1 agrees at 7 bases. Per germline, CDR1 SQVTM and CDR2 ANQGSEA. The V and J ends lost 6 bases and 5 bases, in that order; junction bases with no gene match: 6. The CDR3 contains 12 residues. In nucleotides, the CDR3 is TGCAGCGTGCACAGGGGAGGTACTGAAGCTTTCTTT. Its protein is CSVHRGGTEAFF.

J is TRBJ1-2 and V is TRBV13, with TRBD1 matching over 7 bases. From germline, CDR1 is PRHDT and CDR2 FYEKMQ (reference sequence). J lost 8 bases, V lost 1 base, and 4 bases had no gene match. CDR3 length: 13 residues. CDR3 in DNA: TGTGCCAGCAGCTTAGCGAGGGGGCGAGGCTACACCTTC. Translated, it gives CASSLARGRGYTF.

The CDR3: CASSHEGQGAAYEQYF. The DNA for the CDR3 is TGCGCCAGCAGCCACGAGGGACAGGGAGCCGCCTACGAGCAGTACTTC. The V gene is TRBV4-3, the J gene TRBJ2-7; the match to TRBD1 covers 9 bases. This CDR3 comprises 16 residues. V shed 3 bases and J 2 bases; nucleotides not matched to a gene: 8. Germline V gene lookup returns CDR1 LGHNA and CDR2 YSLEER.

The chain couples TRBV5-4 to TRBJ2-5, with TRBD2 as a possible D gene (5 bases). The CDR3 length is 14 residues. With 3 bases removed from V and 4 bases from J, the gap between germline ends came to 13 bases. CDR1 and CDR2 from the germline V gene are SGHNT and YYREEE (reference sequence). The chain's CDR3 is CASSSGMVTETQYF. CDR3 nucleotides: TGTGCCAGCAGCTCGGGGATGGTAACAGAGACCCAGTACTTC.

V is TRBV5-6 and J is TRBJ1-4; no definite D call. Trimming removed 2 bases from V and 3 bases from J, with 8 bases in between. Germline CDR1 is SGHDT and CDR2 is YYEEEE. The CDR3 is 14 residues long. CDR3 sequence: CASSFGIANEKLFF. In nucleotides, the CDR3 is TGTGCCAGCAGCTTCGGTATCGCTAATGAAAAACTGTTTTTT. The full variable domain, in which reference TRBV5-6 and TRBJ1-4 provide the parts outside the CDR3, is DAGVTQSPTHLIKTRGQQVTLRCSPKSGHDTVSWYQQALGQGPQFIFQYYEEEERQRGNFPDRFSGHQFPNYSSELNVNALLLGDSALYLCASSFGIANEKLFFGSGTQLSVL.

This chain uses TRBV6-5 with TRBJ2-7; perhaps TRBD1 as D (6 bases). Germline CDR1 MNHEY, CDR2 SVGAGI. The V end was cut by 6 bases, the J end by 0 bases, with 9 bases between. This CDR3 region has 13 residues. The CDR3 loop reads CASSRGHSYEQYF. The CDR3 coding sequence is TGTGCCAGCAGCCGGGGACACTCCTACGAGCAGTACTTC.

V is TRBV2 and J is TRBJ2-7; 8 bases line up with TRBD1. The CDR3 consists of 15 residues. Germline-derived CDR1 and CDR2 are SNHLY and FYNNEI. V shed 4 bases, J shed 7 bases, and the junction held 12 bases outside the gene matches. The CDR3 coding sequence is TGTGCCAGCAGTGTTGCAGGTCAGGGGGCGGGGGAGCAGTACTTC. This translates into CASSVAGQGAGEQYF.